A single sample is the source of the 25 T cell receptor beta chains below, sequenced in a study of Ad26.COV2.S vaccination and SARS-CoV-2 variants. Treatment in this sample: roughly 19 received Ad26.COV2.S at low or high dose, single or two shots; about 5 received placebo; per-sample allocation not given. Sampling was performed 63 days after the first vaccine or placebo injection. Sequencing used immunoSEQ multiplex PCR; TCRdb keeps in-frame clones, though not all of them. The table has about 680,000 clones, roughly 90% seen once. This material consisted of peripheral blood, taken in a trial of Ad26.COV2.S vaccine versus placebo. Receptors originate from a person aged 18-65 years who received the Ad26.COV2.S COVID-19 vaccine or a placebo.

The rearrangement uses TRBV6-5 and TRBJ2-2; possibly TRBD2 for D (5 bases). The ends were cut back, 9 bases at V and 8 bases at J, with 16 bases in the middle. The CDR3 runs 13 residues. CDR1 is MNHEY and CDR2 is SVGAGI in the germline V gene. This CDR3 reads CASVISGGGELFF. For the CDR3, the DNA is TGTGCCAGTGTCATATCTGGCGGGGGGGAGCTGTTTTTT.

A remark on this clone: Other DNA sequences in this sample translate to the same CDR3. The CDR3 loop reads CASTRDRNQPQHF. As DNA, the CDR3 is TGTGCCAGCACCCGGGACAGGAATCAGCCCCAGCATTTT. The chain is built from TRBV2 and TRBJ1-5; 8 bases align to TRBD1. The CDR3 is 13 amino acids. The V gene end was trimmed by 7 bases and the J gene end by 4 bases; junction bases not matched to a gene: 3. CDR1 and CDR2 from the germline V gene are SNHLY and FYNNEI.

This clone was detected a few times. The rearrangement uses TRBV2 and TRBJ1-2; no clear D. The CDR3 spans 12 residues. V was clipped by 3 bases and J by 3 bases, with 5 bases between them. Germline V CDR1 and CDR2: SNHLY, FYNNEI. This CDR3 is CASSDRDYGYTF. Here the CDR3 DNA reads TGTGCCAGCAGTGACCGGGACTATGGCTACACCTTC.

CDR3 sequence reads: CASRPPGQGPSDWAQYF. The CDR3 region has the DNA TGCGCCAGCAGACCGCCGGGACAGGGCCCTTCCGATTGGGCCCAGTACTTC. The chain combines TRBV5-1 with TRBJ2-5; 9 bases match TRBD1. The CDR3 spans 17 residues. Germline-derived CDR1 and CDR2 are SGHRS and YFSETQ. Germline trimming cut 5 bases from V and 9 bases from J; bases unmatched to any gene: 20.

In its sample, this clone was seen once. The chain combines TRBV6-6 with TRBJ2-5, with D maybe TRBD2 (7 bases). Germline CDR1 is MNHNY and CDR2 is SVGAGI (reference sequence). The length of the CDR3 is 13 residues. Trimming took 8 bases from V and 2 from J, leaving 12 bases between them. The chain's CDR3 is CASLRGGQETQYF. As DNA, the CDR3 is TGTGCCAGCCTAAGGGGGGGGCAAGAGACCCAGTACTTC.

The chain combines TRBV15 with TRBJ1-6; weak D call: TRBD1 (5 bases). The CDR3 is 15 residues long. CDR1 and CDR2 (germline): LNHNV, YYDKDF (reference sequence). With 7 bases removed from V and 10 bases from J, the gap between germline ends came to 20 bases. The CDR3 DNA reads TGTGCCACCACTCTCCGCGGTGCTGGGGACTCACCCCTCCACTTT. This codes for CATTLRGAGDSPLHF. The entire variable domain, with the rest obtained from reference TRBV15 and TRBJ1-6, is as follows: DAMVIQNPRYQVTQFGKPVTLSCSQTLNHNVMYWYQQKSSQAPKLLFHYYDKDFNNEADTPDNFQSRRPNTSFCFLDIRSPGLGDTAMYLCATTLRGAGDSPLHFGNGTRLTVT.

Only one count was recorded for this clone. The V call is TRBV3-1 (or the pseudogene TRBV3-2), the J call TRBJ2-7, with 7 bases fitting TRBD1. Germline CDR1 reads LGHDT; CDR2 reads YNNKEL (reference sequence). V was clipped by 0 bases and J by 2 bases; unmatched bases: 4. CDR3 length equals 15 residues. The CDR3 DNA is TGTGCCAGCAGCCAAGACCCCGGGACAGCCTACGAGCAGTACTTC. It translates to CASSQDPGTAYEQYF.

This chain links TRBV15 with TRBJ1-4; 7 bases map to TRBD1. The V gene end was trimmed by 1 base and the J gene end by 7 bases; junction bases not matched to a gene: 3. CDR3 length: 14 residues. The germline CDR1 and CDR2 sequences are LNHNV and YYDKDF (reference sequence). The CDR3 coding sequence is TGTGCCACCAGCAGAGGCAGGGGGAGTGAAAAACTGTTTTTT. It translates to CATSRGRGSEKLFF.

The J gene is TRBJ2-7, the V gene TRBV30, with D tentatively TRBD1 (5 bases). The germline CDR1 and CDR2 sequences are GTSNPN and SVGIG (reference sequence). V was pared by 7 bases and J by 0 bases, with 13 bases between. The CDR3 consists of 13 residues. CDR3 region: CALLGHHSYEQYF. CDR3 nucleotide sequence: TGTGCCTTGCTTGGACATCACTCCTACGAGCAGTACTTC.

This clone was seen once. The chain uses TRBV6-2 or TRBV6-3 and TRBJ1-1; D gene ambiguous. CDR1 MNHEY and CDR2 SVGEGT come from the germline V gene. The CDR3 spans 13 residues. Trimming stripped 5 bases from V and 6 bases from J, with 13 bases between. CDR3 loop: CASSAPQESEAFF. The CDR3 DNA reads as TGTGCCAGCAGTGCGCCTCAGGAGTCTGAAGCTTTCTTT.

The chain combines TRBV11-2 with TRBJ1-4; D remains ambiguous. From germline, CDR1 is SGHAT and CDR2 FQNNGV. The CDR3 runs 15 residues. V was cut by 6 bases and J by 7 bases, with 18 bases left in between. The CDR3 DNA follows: TGTGCCAGCAGGAAGGCCGGAGTTAGTAGTGAAAAACTGTTTTTT. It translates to CASRKAGVSSEKLFF.

The CDR3 DNA reads as TGTGCCAGTAGTATAGACCCAAGACTACGGGAGAAAGCTTTCTTT. This gives the protein CASSIDPRLREKAFF. The chain carries TRBV19 and TRBJ1-1; D remains ambiguous. V was shortened by 0 bases and J by 9 bases, with 17 bases between the two germline ends. Germline V CDR1 and CDR2: LNHDA, SQIVND (reference sequence). The CDR3 contains 15 residues. Supplemented by reference TRBV19 and TRBJ1-1, the full variable domain reads DGGITQSPKYLFRKEGQNVTLSCEQNLNHDAMYWYRQDPGQGLRLIYYSQIVNDFQKGDIAEGYSVSREKKESFPLTVTSAQKNPTAFYLCASSIDPRLREKAFFGQGTRLTVV.

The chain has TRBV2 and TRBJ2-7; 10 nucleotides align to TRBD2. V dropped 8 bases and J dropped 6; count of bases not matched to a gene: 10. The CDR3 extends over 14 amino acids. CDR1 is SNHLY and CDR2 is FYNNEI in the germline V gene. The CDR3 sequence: CASLSSGRVFEQYF. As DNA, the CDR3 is TGTGCCAGCCTCTCCAGCGGGAGGGTTTTCGAGCAGTACTTC. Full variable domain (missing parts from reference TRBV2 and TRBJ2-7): EPEVTQTPSHQVTQMGQEVILRCVPISNHLYFYWYRQILGQKVEFLVSFYNNEISEKSEIFDDQFSVERPDGSNFTLKIRSTKLEDSAMYFCASLSSGRVFEQYFGPGTRLTVT.

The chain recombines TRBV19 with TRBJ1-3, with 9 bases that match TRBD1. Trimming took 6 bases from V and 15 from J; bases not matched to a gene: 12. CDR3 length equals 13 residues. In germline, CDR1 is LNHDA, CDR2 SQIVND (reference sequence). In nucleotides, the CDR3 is TGTGCCAGTAGATCACGAGGGGACAGGGCGGCATATTTT. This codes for CASRSRGDRAAYF.

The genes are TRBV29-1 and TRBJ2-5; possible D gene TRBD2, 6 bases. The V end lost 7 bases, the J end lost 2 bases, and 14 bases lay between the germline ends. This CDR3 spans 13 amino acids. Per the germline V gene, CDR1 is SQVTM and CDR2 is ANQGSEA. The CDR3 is CSGNGAGQETQYF. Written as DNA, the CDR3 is TGCAGCGGAAACGGCGCGGGGCAAGAGACCCAGTACTTC.

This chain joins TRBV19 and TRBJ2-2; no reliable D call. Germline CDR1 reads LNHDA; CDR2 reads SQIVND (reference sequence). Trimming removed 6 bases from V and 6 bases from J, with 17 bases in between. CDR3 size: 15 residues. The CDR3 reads CASSTPKMSAGELFF. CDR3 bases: TGTGCCAGTAGCACCCCGAAAATGAGTGCCGGGGAGCTGTTTTTT. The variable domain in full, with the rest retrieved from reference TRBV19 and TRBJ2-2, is DGGITQSPKYLFRKEGQNVTLSCEQNLNHDAMYWYRQDPGQGLRLIYYSQIVNDFQKGDIAEGYSVSREKKESFPLTVTSAQKNPTAFYLCASSTPKMSAGELFFGEGSRLTVL.

The CDR3 loop is CASNKMGPGLSEYGYTF. The CDR3, as DNA: TGTGCCAGCAACAAAATGGGCCCGGGACTGAGTGAGTATGGCTACACCTTC. V usage is TRBV21-1 and J usage is TRBJ1-2. TRBV21-1 is a pseudogene segment. The CDR3 runs 17 residues.

The CDR3 is CASSEALRQAITGELFF. The CDR3 bases are TGTGCCAGCAGTGAAGCGCTTAGACAGGCTATCACCGGGGAGCTGTTTTTT. The V and J genes are TRBV2 and TRBJ2-2, with D possibly being TRBD1 (6 bases). Trimming shortened V by 0 bases and J by 4 bases, and 15 bases separated the two germline ends. Germline CDR1 reads SNHLY; CDR2 reads FYNNEI. This CDR3 is 17 amino acids long.

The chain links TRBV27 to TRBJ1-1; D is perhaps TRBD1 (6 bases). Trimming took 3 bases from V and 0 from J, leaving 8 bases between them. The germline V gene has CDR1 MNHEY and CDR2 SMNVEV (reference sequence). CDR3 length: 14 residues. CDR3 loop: CASSLGAMNTEAFF. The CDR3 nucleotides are TGTGCCAGCAGTTTGGGGGCAATGAACACTGAAGCTTTCTTT.

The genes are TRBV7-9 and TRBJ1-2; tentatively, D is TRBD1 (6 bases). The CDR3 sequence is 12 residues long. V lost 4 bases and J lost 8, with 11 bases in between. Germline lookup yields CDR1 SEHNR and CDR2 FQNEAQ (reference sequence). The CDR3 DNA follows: TGTGCCAGCAGCTCAGAGAGGGGGGGCTACACCTTC. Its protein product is CASSSERGGYTF.

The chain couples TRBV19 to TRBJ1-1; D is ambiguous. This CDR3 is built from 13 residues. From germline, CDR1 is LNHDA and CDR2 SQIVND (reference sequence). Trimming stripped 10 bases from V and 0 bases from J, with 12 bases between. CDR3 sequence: CATNPRVNTEAFF. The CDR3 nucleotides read TGTGCCACCAACCCGAGGGTGAACACTGAAGCTTTCTTT.

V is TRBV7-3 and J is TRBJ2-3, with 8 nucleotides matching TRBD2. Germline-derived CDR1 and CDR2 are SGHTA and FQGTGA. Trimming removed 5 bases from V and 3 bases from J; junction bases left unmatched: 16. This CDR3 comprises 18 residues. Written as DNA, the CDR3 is TGTGCCAGCAGCCCCAATGAGGGGCGCGGGGGGCCGACAGATACGCAGTATTTT. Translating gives CASSPNEGRGGPTDTQYF.

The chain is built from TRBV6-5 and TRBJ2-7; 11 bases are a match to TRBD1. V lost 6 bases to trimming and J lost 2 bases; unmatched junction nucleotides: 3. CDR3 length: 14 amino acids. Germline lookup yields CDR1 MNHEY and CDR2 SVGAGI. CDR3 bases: TGTGCCAGCAGAGGACAGGGGGCGGCCTACGAGCAGTACTTC. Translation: CASRGQGAAYEQYF.

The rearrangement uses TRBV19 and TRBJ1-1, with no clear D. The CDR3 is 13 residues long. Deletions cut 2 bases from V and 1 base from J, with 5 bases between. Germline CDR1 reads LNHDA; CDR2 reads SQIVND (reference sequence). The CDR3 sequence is CASSITKNTEAFF. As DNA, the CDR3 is TGTGCCAGTAGTATAACAAAGAACACTGAAGCTTTCTTT.

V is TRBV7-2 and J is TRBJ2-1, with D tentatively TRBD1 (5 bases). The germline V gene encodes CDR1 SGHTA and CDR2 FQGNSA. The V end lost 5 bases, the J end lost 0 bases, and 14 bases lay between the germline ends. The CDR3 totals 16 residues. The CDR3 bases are TGTGCCAGCAGCCTCCAGGGTTCCAACTCCTACAATGAGCAGTTCTTC. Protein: CASSLQGSNSYNEQFF.